This T cell receptor (beta chain) was captured in a study of cytomegalovirus exposure and HLA in healthy donors. Germline V gene sequence: CDR1 MNHNY, CDR2 SVGAGI (reference sequence). The CDR3 has 15 residues. With 6 bases clipped from V and 3 bases from J, the junction kept 7 bases outside the gene matches. PCR involved 60 Vbeta and 13 Jbeta primers. Profiled with immunoSEQ multiplex PCR; TCRdb holds only in-frame clones, not every one. The top ten clones hold 7% of a sample with about 150,000 clones, 60% to 85% of them seen once. The chain is built from TRBV6-6 and TRBJ2-3, with 9 nucleotides matching TRBD1. Material: PBMCs. The source is a man aged 25 to 40 in good health and CMV-seronegative. Written as DNA, the CDR3 is TGTGCCAGCAGCCCGACGGGACAGGGAACAGATACGCAGTATTTT. It specifies CASSPTGQGTDTQYF.